The present T cell receptor (beta chain) was sequenced within a study of blood T cell repertoires in COVID-19. Assay used: immunoSEQ multiplex PCR; TCRdb lists only in-frame clones, some missing. The sample has tens of thousands of clones, around 88% seen once. CDR3 length: 15 residues. After removal of 4 bases from V and 3 bases from J, the junction contained 3 bases not matched to a gene. Germline V CDR1 and CDR2: MNHEY, SMNVEV (reference sequence). The specimen sequenced was peripheral blood. The chain links TRBV27 to TRBJ1-5; the match to TRBD1 covers 10 bases. This clonotype originated in a human donor in a cohort sampled during active COVID-19. The CDR3 DNA is TGTGCCAGCAGTTCGGACAGGGGGGCCAATCAGCCCCAGCATTTT. It codes for CASSSDRGANQPQHF.